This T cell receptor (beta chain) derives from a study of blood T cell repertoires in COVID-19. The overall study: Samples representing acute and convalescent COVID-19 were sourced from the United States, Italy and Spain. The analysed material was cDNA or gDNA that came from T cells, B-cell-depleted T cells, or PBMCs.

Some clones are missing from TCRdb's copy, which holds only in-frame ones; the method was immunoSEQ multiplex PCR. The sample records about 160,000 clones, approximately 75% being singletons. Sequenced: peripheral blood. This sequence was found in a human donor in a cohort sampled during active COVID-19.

The CDR3 sequence is CASSFRVEETQYF. CDR3 nucleotides: TGCGCCAGCAGCTTTCGAGTGGAGGAGACCCAGTACTTC. This chain uses TRBV5-1 with TRBJ2-5; D is uncertain. Germline CDR1 reads SGHRS; CDR2 reads YFSETQ. V lost 2 bases to trimming and J lost 5 bases, with 10 bases between them. The CDR3 runs to 13 residues.